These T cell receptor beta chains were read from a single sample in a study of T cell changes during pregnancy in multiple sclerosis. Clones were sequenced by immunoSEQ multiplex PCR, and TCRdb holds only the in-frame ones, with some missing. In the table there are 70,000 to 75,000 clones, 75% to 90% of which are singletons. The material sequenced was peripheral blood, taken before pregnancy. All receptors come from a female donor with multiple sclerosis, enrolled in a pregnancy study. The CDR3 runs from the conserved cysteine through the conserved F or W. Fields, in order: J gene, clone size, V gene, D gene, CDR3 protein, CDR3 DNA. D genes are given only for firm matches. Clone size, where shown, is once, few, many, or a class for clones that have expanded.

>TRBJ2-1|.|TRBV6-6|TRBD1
CATPDRGFEQFF
TGTGCCACCCCAGACAGGGGTTTCGAGCAGTTCTTC
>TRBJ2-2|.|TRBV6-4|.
CASSDSAGNTGELFF
TGTGCCAGCAGTGACTCGGCAGGGAACACCGGGGAGCTGTTTTTT
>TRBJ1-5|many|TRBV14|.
CASRKSRYSNQPQHF
TGTGCCAGCAGGAAATCGAGATATAGCAATCAGCCCCAGCATTTT
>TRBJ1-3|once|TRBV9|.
CASSSGYSGNTIYF
TGTGCCAGCAGTTCAGGGTATTCTGGAAACACCATATATTTT
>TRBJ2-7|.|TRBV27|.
CASSLYRDYEQYF
TGTGCCAGCAGTTTATACCGGGACTACGAGCAGTACTTC
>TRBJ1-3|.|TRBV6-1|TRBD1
CASSETRGLGNTIYF
TGTGCCAGCAGTGAAACCAGGGGGCTGGGGAACACCATATATTTT
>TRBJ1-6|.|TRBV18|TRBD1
CASSLGQGENSPLHF
TGTGCCAGCTCCCTCGGACAGGGGGAGAATTCACCCCTCCACTTT
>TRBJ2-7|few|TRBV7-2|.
CASSFRLDVEQYF
TGTGCCAGCAGCTTTAGGCTAGACGTCGAGCAGTACTTC
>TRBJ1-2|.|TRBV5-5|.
CASSLFRNGYTF
TGTGCCAGCAGCTTGTTCAGGAATGGCTACACCTTC
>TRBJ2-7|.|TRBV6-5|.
CASSFGTPFVEQYF
TGTGCCAGCAGCTTCGGGACTCCATTTGTCGAGCAGTACTTC
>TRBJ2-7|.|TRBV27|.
CAARKAGSYEQYF
TGTGCCGCCCGGAAGGCAGGAAGCTACGAGCAGTACTTC
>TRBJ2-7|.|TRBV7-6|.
CASSVRGEQYF
TGTGCCAGCAGCGTTAGGGGGGAGCAGTACTTC
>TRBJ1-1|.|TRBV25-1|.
CASSPTGIMNTEAFF
TGTGCCAGCAGTCCGACAGGAATCATGAACACTGAAGCTTTCTTT
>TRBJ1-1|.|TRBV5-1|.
CASSSTRANTEAFF
TGCGCCAGCAGCTCCACGAGGGCGAACACTGAAGCTTTCTTT
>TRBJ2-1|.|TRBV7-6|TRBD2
CASSLAASGPYNEQFF
TGTGCCAGCAGCTTAGCGGCTAGCGGACCCTACAATGAGCAGTTCTTC
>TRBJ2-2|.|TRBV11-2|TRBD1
CASSFNLQGSLTGELFF
TGTGCCAGCAGCTTTAATTTACAGGGGAGTCTTACCGGGGAGCTGTTTTTT
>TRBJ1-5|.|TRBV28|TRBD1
CASRSLTGGAQPQHF
TGTGCCAGCAGATCTCTCACAGGGGGGGCTCAGCCCCAGCATTTT
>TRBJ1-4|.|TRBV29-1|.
CSVEDLLQFGEKLFF
TGCAGCGTTGAAGATCTCTTGCAATTCGGGGAAAAACTGTTTTTT
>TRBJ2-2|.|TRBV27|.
CASSLSILLGSTRSGELFF
TGTGCCAGCAGTTTATCGATTCTTTTGGGTTCTACTAGGTCCGGGGAGCTGTTTTTT
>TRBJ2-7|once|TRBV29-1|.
CSVVGERSYEQYF
TGCAGCGTTGTTGGGGAGCGCTCCTACGAGCAGTACTTC
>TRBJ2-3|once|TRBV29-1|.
CSVETSSRTDTQYF
TGCAGCGTTGAGACTAGTTCCCGCACAGATACGCAGTATTTT
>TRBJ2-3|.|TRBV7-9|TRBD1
CASSPGQGRADTQYF
TGTGCCAGCAGCCCAGGACAGGGGAGGGCAGATACGCAGTATTTT
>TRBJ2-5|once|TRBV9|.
CASSDFSGGETQYF
TGTGCCAGCAGCGACTTTAGCGGAGGAGAGACCCAGTACTTC
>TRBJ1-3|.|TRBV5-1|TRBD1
CASSAGTGADTIYF
TGCGCCAGCAGCGCCGGAACAGGGGCGGACACCATATATTTT
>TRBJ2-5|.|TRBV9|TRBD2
CASSVAGRGMETQYF
TGTGCCAGCAGCGTAGCGGGGCGGGGGATGGAGACCCAGTACTTC
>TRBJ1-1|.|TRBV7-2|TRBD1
CASSSSGGTDEAFF
TGTGCCAGCAGCTCATCCGGAGGGACAGATGAAGCTTTCTTT
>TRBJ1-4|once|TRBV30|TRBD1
CAWSLGQGNEKLFF
TGTGCCTGGAGTTTGGGACAGGGTAATGAAAAACTGTTTTTT
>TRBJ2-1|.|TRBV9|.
CASSSNRLDHNEQFF
TGTGCCAGCAGCTCTAACCGACTAGACCACAATGAGCAGTTCTTC
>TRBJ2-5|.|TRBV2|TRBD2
CATTSGRSGTQYF
TGTGCCACCACTAGCGGGAGGTCCGGGACCCAGTACTTC
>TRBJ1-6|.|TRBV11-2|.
CASSSEGGVHYNSPLHF
TGTGCCAGCAGCTCGGAAGGGGGGGTTCACTATAATTCACCCCTCCACTTT
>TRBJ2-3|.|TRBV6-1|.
CAGRTTAGDTQYF
TGTGCCGGAAGGACAACGGCAGGGGATACGCAGTATTTT
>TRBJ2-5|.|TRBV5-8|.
CASSKDREETQYF
TGTGCCAGCAGCAAGGACAGAGAGGAGACCCAGTACTTC
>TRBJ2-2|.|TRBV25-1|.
CASSDSQITGELFF
TGTGCCAGCAGTGATTCTCAGATCACCGGGGAGCTGTTTTTT
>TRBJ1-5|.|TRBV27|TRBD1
CASGGGPTGARSPQHF
TGTGCCAGCGGGGGTGGGCCTACAGGGGCAAGATCCCCCCAGCATTTT
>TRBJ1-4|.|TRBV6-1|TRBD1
CASSSPGQGPEKLFF
TGTGCCAGCAGCTCACCGGGACAGGGCCCTGAAAAACTGTTTTTT
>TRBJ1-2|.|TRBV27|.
CASSGLGHYGYTF
TGTGCCAGCAGTGGGCTCGGCCACTATGGCTACACCTTC